This is a list of T cell receptor beta chains from one sample in a study of cytotoxic CD8 clonotypes in ibrutinib-treated CLL. Sequencing was performed with immunoSEQ multiplex PCR; in TCRdb, only in-frame clones are kept and a portion is missing. The sample contains around 140,000 clones, about 78% of which appear only once. Source: PBMCs, taken after 24 months of ibrutinib treatment. These receptors all stem from a human donor with chronic lymphocytic leukemia. Each CDR3 is given with its conserved first and last residue. The D gene is left open where the match is weak. Not every row has a clone size; where given, it reads once, few, many or a size class.

clone size	V gene	D gene	J gene	CDR3 protein	CDR3 DNA
NA	TRBV7-8	TRBD1	TRBJ1-5	CASSPGQVNQPQHF	TGTGCCAGCAGCCCAGGACAGGTCAATCAGCCCCAGCATTTT
NA	TRBV7-5	NA	TRBJ2-7	CARGGNREQYF	TGTGCCAGAGGGGGTAATCGCGAGCAGTACTTC
few	TRBV18	TRBD1	TRBJ1-4	CASKTGGREKLFF	TGTGCCAGCAAAACAGGGGGCCGGGAAAAACTGTTTTTT
NA	TRBV15	NA	TRBJ2-2	CATSRPVGGPGELFF	TGTGCCACCAGCAGACCGGTGGGCGGCCCCGGGGAGCTGTTTTTT
NA	TRBV7-2	TRBD1	TRBJ1-5	CASSSAQGANQPQHF	TGTGCCAGCAGCTCCGCCCAGGGGGCGAATCAGCCCCAGCATTTT
NA	TRBV18	NA	TRBJ1-4	CASSRGRVGEKLFF	TGTGCCAGCTCGCGGGGCAGGGTTGGTGAAAAACTGTTTTTT
NA	TRBV6-6	TRBD1	TRBJ1-1	CASRTGARNTEAFF	TGTGCCAGCAGGACAGGGGCGCGGAACACTGAAGCTTTCTTT
NA	TRBV19	NA	TRBJ2-2	CASRARDTGELFF	TGTGCCAGTCGGGCTAGGGACACCGGGGAGCTGTTTTTT
NA	TRBV19	TRBD2	TRBJ2-1	CASRTRGAGSRYNEQFF	TGTGCCAGTAGGACTAGGGGAGCGGGGAGCCGCTACAATGAGCAGTTCTTC
NA	TRBV7-9	NA	TRBJ1-2	CASRGEDYGYTF	TGTGCCAGCAGGGGGGAAGACTATGGCTACACCTTC
NA	TRBV7-9	TRBD2	TRBJ2-3	CASSYTSADTQYF	TGTGCCAGCAGCTATACTAGCGCAGATACGCAGTATTTT
NA	TRBV28	NA	TRBJ1-4	CASVGALTNEKLFF	TGTGCCAGCGTCGGGGCCCTCACTAATGAAAAACTGTTTTTT
NA	TRBV2	NA	TRBJ2-7	CASSEGGYYEQYF	TGTGCCAGCAGTGAAGGCGGATACTACGAGCAGTACTTC
NA	TRBV30	NA	TRBJ2-5	CAWSPIGETQYF	TGTGCCTGGAGCCCCATTGGAGAGACCCAGTACTTC
NA	TRBV19	TRBD1	TRBJ1-5	CASSPGQGEQPQHF	TGTGCCAGTAGCCCGGGACAGGGTGAGCAGCCCCAGCATTTT
NA	TRBV15	TRBD1	TRBJ2-7	CATSSRTGGYEQYF	TGTGCCACCAGCTCCCGGACAGGGGGCTACGAGCAGTACTTC
many	TRBV5-1	NA	TRBJ2-7	CASSITSTTYEQYF	TGCGCCAGCAGCATTACTAGTACGACCTACGAGCAGTACTTC
NA	TRBV18	NA	TRBJ2-1	CASSPLGGGRDEQFF	TGTGCCAGCTCACCCTTGGGGGGGGGCCGGGATGAGCAGTTCTTC
NA	TRBV9	TRBD2	TRBJ2-5	CASSELAGTQETQYF	TGTGCCAGCAGCGAACTAGCGGGGACACAAGAGACCCAGTACTTC
NA	TRBV19	TRBD2	TRBJ2-1	CASKGTSGGDSYNEQFF	TGTGCCAGCAAGGGGACTAGCGGGGGGGACTCCTACAATGAGCAGTTCTTC
NA	TRBV5-6	NA	TRBJ1-2	CASSLGQPGYTF	TGTGCCAGCAGCTTGGGTCAGCCCGGCTACACCTTC
NA	TRBV19	TRBD2	TRBJ2-7	CASSITAGRAYEQYF	TGTGCCAGTAGTATAACCGCGGGGAGGGCCTACGAGCAGTACTTC
NA	TRBV27	NA	TRBJ1-6	CASGFPNPNSPLHF	TGTGCCAGCGGATTCCCCAACCCTAATTCACCCCTCCACTTT
NA	TRBV19	NA	TRBJ2-5	CATQRVAGETQYF	TGTGCCACCCAGAGGGTAGCCGGAGAGACCCAGTACTTC
NA	TRBV5-1	NA	TRBJ2-3	CASSLARGGASTDTQYF	TGCGCCAGCAGCTTAGCCCGTGGGGGGGCCAGCACAGATACGCAGTATTTT
few	TRBV6-5	TRBD1	TRBJ1-6	CASSYSMTGINSPLHF	TGTGCCAGCAGTTACTCGATGACAGGGATCAATTCACCCCTCCACTTT
NA	TRBV6-5	NA	TRBJ1-2	CASSYNRAPGGYTF	TGTGCCAGCAGTTACAACAGGGCCCCGGGGGGCTACACCTTC
NA	TRBV10-2	TRBD2	TRBJ2-3	CASGRGVLGTDTQYF	TGCGCCAGCGGACGGGGGGTACTAGGCACAGATACGCAGTATTTT
NA	TRBV28	NA	TRBJ2-6	CASSLLSGVAGANVLTF	TGTGCCAGCAGTTTACTGTCGGGGGTTGCTGGGGCCAACGTCCTGACTTTC
NA	TRBV29-1	NA	TRBJ1-2	CSATGGAGYTF	TGCAGCGCCACAGGAGGGGCTGGCTACACCTTC
few	TRBV15	NA	TRBJ1-5	CATSMGLSNQPQHF	TGTGCCACCAGCATGGGGCTTAGCAATCAGCCCCAGCATTTT
NA	TRBV19	NA	TRBJ2-5	CASSMRVGETQYF	TGTGCCAGTAGTATGAGGGTGGGGGAGACCCAGTACTTC
NA	TRBV7-3	NA	TRBJ1-1	CASSLMGNTEAFF	TGTGCCAGCAGCTTAATGGGGAACACTGAAGCTTTCTTT
NA	TRBV6-5	NA	TRBJ2-1	CASSDGPRQFF	TGTGCCAGCAGTGACGGCCCCAGGCAGTTCTTC
NA	TRBV10-3	NA	TRBJ1-1	CAITRALSTEAFF	TGTGCCATCACCCGCGCCCTGAGCACTGAAGCTTTCTTT
NA	TRBV5-1	NA	TRBJ2-3	CASRAALSTDTQYF	TGCGCCAGCAGGGCGGCACTGAGCACAGATACGCAGTATTTT
NA	TRBV7-9	NA	TRBJ1-5	CASSLVGFEQPQHF	TGTGCCAGCAGCTTAGTGGGGTTTGAGCAGCCCCAGCATTTT
NA	TRBV28	NA	TRBJ2-5	CASSGGPQETQYF	TGTGCCAGCAGCGGGGGCCCACAAGAGACCCAGTACTTC
NA	TRBV2	TRBD2	TRBJ2-3	CASRRGGSTDTQYF	TGTGCCAGCAGGCGGGGGGGCAGCACAGATACGCAGTATTTT
NA	TRBV13	TRBD1	TRBJ2-7	CASSLGLLQGTGNEQYF	TGTGCCAGCAGCTTAGGCCTGCTACAGGGGACCGGGAACGAGCAGTACTTC
NA	TRBV28	NA	TRBJ1-5	CASSLVQDNQPQHF	TGTGCCAGCAGTTTGGTCCAGGACAATCAGCCCCAGCATTTT
once	TRBV11-2	NA	TRBJ2-7	CASRRGGTYEQYF	TGTGCCAGCAGGCGGGGCGGCACCTACGAGCAGTACTTC
many	TRBV5-1	TRBD1	TRBJ2-3	CASSSETGAMPDTQYF	TGCGCCAGCAGCTCGGAGACAGGGGCCATGCCAGATACGCAGTATTTT
NA	TRBV7-2	NA	TRBJ1-2	CASSLEGRYGYTF	TGTGCCAGCAGCTTAGAGGGGCGCTATGGCTACACCTTC
NA	TRBV28	TRBD2	TRBJ2-7	CASSLLPGGPDEQYF	TGTGCCAGCAGTTTACTGCCGGGAGGGCCGGATGAGCAGTACTTC
NA	TRBV18	NA	TRBJ1-5	CASSPSQDQPQHF	TGTGCCAGCTCACCCAGCCAAGACCAGCCCCAGCATTTT
NA	TRBV4-3	TRBD2	TRBJ2-1	CASSQAWAGGSSPYNEQFF	TGCGCCAGCAGCCAGGCGTGGGCGGGAGGGTCCTCCCCATACAATGAGCAGTTCTTC
many	TRBV19	NA	TRBJ1-5	CASRAQVFQPQHF	TGTGCCAGTAGGGCACAGGTTTTCCAGCCCCAGCATTTT
NA	TRBV28	TRBD2	TRBJ2-1	CASSGGGRASAYNEQFF	TGTGCCAGCAGTGGCGGCGGGAGGGCCTCAGCCTACAATGAGCAGTTCTTC
few	TRBV4-3	TRBD2	TRBJ2-3	CASSHPRGGGTDTQYF	TGCGCCAGCAGCCACCCCCGGGGGGGCGGCACAGATACGCAGTATTTT
NA	TRBV7-2	TRBD2	TRBJ2-1	CASSSPRGAGGGNEQFF	TGTGCCAGCAGCTCCCCCCGGGGCGCGGGGGGGGGCAATGAGCAGTTCTTC
NA	TRBV7-9	TRBD1	TRBJ1-2	CASSPEDRRYGYTF	TGTGCCAGCAGCCCGGAGGACAGGCGCTATGGCTACACCTTC
NA	TRBV9	NA	TRBJ2-3	CASSVVDRAATDTQYF	TGTGCCAGCAGCGTAGTGGATAGGGCTGCCACAGATACGCAGTATTTT
NA	TRBV7-2	TRBD1	TRBJ2-2	CASSFQDRANTGELFF	TGTGCCAGCAGCTTCCAGGACAGGGCAAACACCGGGGAGCTGTTTTTT
once	TRBV7-2	NA	TRBJ1-5	CASSPSGQGNQPQHF	TGTGCCAGCAGCCCCAGCGGCCAGGGCAATCAGCCCCAGCATTTT